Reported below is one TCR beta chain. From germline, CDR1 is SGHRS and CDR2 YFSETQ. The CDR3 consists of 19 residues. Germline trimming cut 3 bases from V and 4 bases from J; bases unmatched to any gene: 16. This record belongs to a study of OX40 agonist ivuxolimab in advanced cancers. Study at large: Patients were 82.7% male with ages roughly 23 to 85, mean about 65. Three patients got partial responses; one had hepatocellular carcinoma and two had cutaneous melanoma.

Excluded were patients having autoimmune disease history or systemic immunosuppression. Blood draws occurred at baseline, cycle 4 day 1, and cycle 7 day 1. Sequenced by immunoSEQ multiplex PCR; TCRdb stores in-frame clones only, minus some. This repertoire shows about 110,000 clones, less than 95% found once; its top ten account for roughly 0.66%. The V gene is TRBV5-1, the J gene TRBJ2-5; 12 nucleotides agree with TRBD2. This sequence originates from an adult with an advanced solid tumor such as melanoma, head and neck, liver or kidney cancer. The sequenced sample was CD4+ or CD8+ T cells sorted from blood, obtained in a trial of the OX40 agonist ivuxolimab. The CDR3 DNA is TGCGCCAGCAGCTCACGCCCACTACTAGCGGGAGGAACCGGAGAGACCCAGTACTTC. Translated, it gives CASSSRPLLAGGTGETQYF.